Ten or more counts support the clone carrying this T cell receptor (beta chain). Its target is not known. RNA transcripts yielded amplified TCR beta CDR3 regions. The primer set for the first-round RT-PCR of the TCR CDR3 was HTBI. TCRdb analysed the multiplex PCR reads with MiXCR anew, one entry per CDR3 protein. The sample has 500,000 to 600,000 distinct CDR3 sequences, 15% to 20% seen once. These data are taken from a study of T cells in Graves' hyperthyroidism and ophthalmopathy. Study-level points and caveats: A 13 V-J model separated ophthalmopathy from stable hyperthyroidism. A median 6.5 months before onset, the model predicted ophthalmopathy.

This sequence was found in a woman aged 18-30 years with Graves' hyperthyroidism. Sequenced: blood.

The CDR3: CASSPETGRVNQPQHF. The CDR3 DNA is TGTGCCAGCAGTCCGGAGACAGGGAGAGTCAATCAGCCCCAGCATTTT. The V call is TRBV12-3 or TRBV12-4, the J call TRBJ1-5, with 7 bases that match TRBD1. J lost 3 bases, V lost 5 bases, and 10 bases had no gene match. The length of the CDR3 is 16 residues.